Here is one T cell receptor (beta chain) with its context. Its antigen is not identified. This sample was included in a study of long-term antiretroviral therapy in people with HIV. Study-wide results and caveats: Relative to transplant donor controls, diversity remained lower despite increasing after ART. HIV repertoires spanned tighter CDR3 length ranges than controls did. Blood dating 2004 to 2017 may reflect older ART regimens.

V lost 3 bases, J lost 4 bases, and 15 bases lay in between. CDR1 and CDR2 from the germline V gene are SNHLY and FYNNEI. The CDR3 extends over 16 amino acids. Assay version v3.0 of immunoSEQ was used, and it was run at survey level. Here immunoSEQ multiplex PCR was the method, and the copy in TCRdb shows in-frame clones only, minus some. The sample consists of about 36,000 clones, 75% to 85% of them appearing once. This TCR came from a man younger than 45 with HIV. The input for sequencing was unsorted PBMCs, taken 3.4 years after starting antiretroviral therapy. The chain links TRBV2 to TRBJ2-2; possibly TRBD2 for D (5 bases). CDR3 residues: CASSEPRGGSTGELFF. CDR3 coding DNA: TGTGCCAGCAGTGAGCCCCGAGGAGGTTCCACCGGGGAGCTGTTTTTT.